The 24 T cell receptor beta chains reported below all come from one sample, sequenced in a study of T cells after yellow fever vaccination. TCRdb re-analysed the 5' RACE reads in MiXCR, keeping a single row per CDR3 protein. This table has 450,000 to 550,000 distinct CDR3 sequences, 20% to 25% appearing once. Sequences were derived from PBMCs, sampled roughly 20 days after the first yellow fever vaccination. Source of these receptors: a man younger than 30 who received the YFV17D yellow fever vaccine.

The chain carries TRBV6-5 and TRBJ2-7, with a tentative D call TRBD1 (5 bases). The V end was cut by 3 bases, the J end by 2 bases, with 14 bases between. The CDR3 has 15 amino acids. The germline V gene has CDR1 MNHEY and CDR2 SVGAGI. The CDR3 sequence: CASSYNPAGTYEQYF. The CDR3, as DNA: TGTGCCAGCAGTTATAATCCGGCAGGGACCTACGAGCAGTACTTC.

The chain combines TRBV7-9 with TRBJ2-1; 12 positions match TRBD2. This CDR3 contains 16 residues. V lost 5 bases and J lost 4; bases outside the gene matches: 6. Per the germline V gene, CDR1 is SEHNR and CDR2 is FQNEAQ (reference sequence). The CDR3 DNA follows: TGTGCCAGCAGCAGTCCGGGACTAGCGGGTTACAATGAGCAGTTCTTC. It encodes CASSSPGLAGYNEQFF.

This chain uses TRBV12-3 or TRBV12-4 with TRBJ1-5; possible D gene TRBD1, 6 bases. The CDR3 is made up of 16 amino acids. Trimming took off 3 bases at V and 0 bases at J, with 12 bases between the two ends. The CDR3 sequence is CASSFSGAASNQPQHF. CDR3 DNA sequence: TGTGCCAGCAGTTTTTCGGGGGCAGCTAGCAATCAGCCCCAGCATTTT.

CDR3 in amino acids: CSVGFTRETQYF. CDR3 DNA: TGCAGCGTCGGGTTTACCCGGGAGACCCAGTACTTC. J is TRBJ2-5 and V is TRBV29-1; no clear D gene. Germline V gene data show CDR1 as SQVTM and CDR2 as ANQGSEA. With 6 bases removed from V and 5 bases from J, the gap between germline ends came to 13 bases. The CDR3 runs to 12 residues.

The CDR3 DNA reads as TGTGCCAGTAGTTTTCGGACCGGGGCGAAGCCCCAGCATTTT. It codes for CASSFRTGAKPQHF. The genes are TRBV19 and TRBJ1-5, with a tentative D call TRBD1 (5 bases). The CDR3 contains 14 residues. V was pared by 5 bases and J by 8 bases, with 16 bases between. Germline V gene data show CDR1 as LNHDA and CDR2 as SQIVND (reference sequence).

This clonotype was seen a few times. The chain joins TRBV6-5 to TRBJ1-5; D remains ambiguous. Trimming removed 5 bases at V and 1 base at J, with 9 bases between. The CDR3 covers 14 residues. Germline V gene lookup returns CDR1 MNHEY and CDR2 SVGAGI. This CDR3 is CASSTTVSNQPQHF. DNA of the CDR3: TGTGCCAGCAGTACTACGGTGAGCAATCAGCCCCAGCATTTT.

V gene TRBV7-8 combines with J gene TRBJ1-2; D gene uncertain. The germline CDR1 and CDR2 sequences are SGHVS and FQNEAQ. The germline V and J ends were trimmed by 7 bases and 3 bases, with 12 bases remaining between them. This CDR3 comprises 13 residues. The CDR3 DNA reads TGTGCCAGCACCAGCATTCGGGACTATGGCTACACCTTC. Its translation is CASTSIRDYGYTF.

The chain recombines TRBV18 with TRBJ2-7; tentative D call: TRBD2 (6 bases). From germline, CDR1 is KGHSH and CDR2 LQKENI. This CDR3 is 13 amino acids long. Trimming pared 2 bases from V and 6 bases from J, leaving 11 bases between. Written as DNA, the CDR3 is TGTGCCAGCTCACCATGGGACTTCGGCGAGCAGTACTTC. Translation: CASSPWDFGEQYF. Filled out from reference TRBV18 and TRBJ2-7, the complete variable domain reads NAGVMQNPRHLVRRRGQEARLRCSPMKGHSHVYWYRQLPEEGLKFMVYLQKENIIDESGMPKERFSAEFPKEGPSILRIQQVVRGDSAAYFCASSPWDFGEQYFGPGTRLTVT.

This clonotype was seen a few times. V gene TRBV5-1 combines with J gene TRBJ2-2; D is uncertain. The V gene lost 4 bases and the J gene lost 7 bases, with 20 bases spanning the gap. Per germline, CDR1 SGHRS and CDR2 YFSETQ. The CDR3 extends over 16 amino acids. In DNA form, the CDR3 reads TGCGCCAGCAGCCAACTGAGTCAAGGGTCGAGCGGGGAGCTGTTTTTT. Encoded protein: CASSQLSQGSSGELFF.

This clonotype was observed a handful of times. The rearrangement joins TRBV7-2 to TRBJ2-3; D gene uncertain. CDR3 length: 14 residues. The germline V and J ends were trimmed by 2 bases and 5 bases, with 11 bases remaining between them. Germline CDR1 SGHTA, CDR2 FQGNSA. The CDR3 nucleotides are TGTGCCAGCAGCTTACAACTCAGTCTAGATACGCAGTATTTT. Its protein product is CASSLQLSLDTQYF.

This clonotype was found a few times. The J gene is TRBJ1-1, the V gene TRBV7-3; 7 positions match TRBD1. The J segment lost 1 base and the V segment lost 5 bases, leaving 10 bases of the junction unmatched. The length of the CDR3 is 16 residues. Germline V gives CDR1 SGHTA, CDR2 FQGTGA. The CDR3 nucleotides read TGTGCCAGCAGCGACAAAACAGGGGCCAGGAACACTGAAGCTTTCTTT. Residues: CASSDKTGARNTEAFF.

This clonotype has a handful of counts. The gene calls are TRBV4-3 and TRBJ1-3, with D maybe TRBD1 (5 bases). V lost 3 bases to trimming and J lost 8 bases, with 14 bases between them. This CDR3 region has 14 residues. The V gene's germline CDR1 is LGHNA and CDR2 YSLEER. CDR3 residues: CASSQIGTFDTIYF. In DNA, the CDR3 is TGCGCCAGCAGCCAGATAGGGACTTTCGACACCATATATTTT.

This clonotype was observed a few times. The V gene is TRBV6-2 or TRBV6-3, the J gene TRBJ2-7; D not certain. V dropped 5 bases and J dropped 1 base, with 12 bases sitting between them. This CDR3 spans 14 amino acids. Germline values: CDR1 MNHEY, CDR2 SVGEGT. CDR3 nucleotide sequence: TGTGCCAGCAGTCCCCCCGGCAGTTCCTACGAGCAGTACGTC. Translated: CASSPPGSSYEQYV.

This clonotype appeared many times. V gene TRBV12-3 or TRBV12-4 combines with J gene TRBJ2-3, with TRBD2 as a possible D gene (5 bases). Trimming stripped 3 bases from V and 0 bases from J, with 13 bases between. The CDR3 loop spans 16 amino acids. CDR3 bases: TGTGCCAGCAGTTTGGCGGAAGGGAGTAGCACAGATACGCAGTATTTT. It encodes CASSLAEGSSTDTQYF.

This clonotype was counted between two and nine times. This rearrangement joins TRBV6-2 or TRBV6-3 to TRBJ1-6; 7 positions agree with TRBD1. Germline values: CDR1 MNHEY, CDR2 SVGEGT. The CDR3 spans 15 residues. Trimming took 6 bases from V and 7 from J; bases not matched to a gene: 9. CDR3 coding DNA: TGTGCCAGCAGGCGGACAGGCGGACTCAATTCACCCCTCCACTTT. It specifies CASRRTGGLNSPLHF.

The CDR3 sequence: CATSRTRQGDFYEQYF. Written as DNA, the CDR3 is TGTGCCACCAGCCGAACCCGACAGGGCGACTTCTACGAGCAGTACTTC. The chain carries TRBV15 and TRBJ2-7, with 7 bases aligning to TRBD1. The CDR3 is made up of 16 amino acids. Looked up from germline, CDR1 is LNHNV and CDR2 is YYDKDF (reference sequence). Trimming cost V 5 bases and J 3 bases; bases outside gene matches: 13.

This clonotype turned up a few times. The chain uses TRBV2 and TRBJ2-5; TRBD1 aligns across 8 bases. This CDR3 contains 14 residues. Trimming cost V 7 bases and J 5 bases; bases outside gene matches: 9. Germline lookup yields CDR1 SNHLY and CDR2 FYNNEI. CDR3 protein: CASTRTGYRETQYF. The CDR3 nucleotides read TGTGCCAGCACCCGGACAGGGTATCGGGAGACCCAGTACTTC.

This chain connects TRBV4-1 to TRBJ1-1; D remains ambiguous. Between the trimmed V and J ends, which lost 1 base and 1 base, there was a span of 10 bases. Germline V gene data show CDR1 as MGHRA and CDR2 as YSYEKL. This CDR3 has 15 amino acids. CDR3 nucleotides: TGCGCCAGCAGCCAAGGTATGGTGTCGAACACTGAAGCTTTCTTT. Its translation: CASSQGMVSNTEAFF.

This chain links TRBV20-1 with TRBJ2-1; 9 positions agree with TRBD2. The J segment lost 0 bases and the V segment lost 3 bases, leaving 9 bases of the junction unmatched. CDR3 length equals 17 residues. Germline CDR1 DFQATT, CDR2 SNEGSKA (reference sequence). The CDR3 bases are TGCAGTGCTAGGGTGCAGCGGGGGGACAGCTCCTACAATGAGCAGTTCTTC. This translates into CSARVQRGDSSYNEQFF.

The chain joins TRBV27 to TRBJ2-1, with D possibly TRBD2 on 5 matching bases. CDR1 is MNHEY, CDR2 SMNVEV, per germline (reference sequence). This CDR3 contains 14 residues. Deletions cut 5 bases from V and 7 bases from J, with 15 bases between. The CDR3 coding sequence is TGTGCCAGCAGTAGGATAGCGTCGGGTAATGAGCAGTTCTTC. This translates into CASSRIASGNEQFF.

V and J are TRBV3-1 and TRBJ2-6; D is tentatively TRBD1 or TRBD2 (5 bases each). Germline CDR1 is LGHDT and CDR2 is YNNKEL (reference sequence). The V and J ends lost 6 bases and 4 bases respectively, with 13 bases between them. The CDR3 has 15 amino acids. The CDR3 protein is CASSLGGDGANVLTF. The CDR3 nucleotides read TGTGCCAGCAGTCTTGGGGGTGACGGGGCCAACGTCCTGACTTTC. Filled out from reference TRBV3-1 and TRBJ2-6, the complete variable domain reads DTAVSQTPKYLVTQMGNDKSIKCEQNLGHDTMYWYKQDSKKFLKIMFSYNNKELIINETVPNRFSPKSPDKAHLNLHINSLELGDSAVYFCASSLGGDGANVLTFGAGSRLTVL.

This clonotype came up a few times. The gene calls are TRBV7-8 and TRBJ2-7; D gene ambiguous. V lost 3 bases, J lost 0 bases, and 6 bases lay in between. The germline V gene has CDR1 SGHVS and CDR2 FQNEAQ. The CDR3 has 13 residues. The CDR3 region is CASSFGYSYEQYF. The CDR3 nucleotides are TGTGCCAGCAGCTTCGGGTACTCCTACGAGCAGTACTTC.

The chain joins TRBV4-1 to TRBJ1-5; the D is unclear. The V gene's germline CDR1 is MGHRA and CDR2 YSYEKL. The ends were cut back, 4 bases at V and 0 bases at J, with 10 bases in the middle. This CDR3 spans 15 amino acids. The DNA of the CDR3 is TGCGCCAGCAGCCGCGTCGCCTATAGCAATCAGCCCCAGCATTTT. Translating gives CASSRVAYSNQPQHF.

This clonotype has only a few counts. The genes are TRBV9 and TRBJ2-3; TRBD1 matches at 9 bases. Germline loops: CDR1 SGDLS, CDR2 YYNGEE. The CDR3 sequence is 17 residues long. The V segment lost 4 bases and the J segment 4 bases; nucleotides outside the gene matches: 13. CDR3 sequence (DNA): TGTGCCAGCAGCATGCCCGGACAGGGGTTTTTCCCAGATACGCAGTATTTT. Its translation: CASSMPGQGFFPDTQYF.